This T cell receptor (beta chain) originates from a study of regulatory T cells in long-lasting Graves disease. Stated time point: persistent/refractory GD, antithyroid drugs over 5 years with positive TRAb. From RNA extracted from PBMCs, the TCR library was made. Through Arm-PCR of CDR3 regions and iRepertoire HTBI primers, TCR beta libraries were built. One entry per CDR3 protein results from TCRdb running MiXCR on the multiplex PCR reads. The sample has around 340,000 distinct CDR3 sequences, about 19% seen once; the top ten hold just under 30%. This receptor was obtained from a female donor with Graves disease. This specimen was peripheral blood mononuclear cells (PBMCs), taken when the disease was refractory, from a patient treated with antithyroid drugs.

The CDR3 DNA sequence: TGTGCCAGCAGTTACTCGACCGGGGGGCAGGGCACTGAAGCTTTCTTT. It translates to CASSYSTGGQGTEAFF. The chain has TRBV6-6 and TRBJ1-1; weak D call: TRBD1 (6 bases). Trimming shortened V by 0 bases and J by 4 bases, and 15 bases separated the two germline ends. The CDR3 runs to 16 residues. Germline V lookup: CDR1 MNHNY, CDR2 SVGAGI (reference sequence).